The 10 T cell receptor beta chains given below trace back to one sample, sequenced in a study of T cells in localized non-small cell lung cancer (TCRdb year 2020). The library relied on the immunoSEQ multiplex PCR assay. TCRdb limited this immuneACCESS table to in-frame rearrangements with V and J called. A share of clones is missing; checked studies link under half to unresolved V genes, and the rest is unexplained. The table for this sample lists 75,000 to 85,000 clones; 80% of them were counted only once. The ten largest clones add up to 9.5% of the sample. The source material was peripheral blood, sampled before any cancer treatment. The receptors come from a female donor over 55 with stage I lung adenocarcinoma.

This chain joins TRBV7-2 and TRBJ1-2; no clear D. This CDR3 spans 14 amino acids. V lost 4 bases and J lost 4, with 13 bases in between. Germline CDR1 SGHTA, CDR2 FQGNSA. CDR3 bases: TGTGCCAGCAGCTCCAGTAGAGTTGGCTATGGCTACACCTTC. Protein: CASSSSRVGYGYTF.

The CDR3 loop is CASKWTSGTEQFF. For the CDR3, the DNA is TGTGCCAGCAAGTGGACTAGCGGGACTGAGCAGTTCTTC. The genes are TRBV13 and TRBJ2-1; the match to TRBD2 covers 12 bases. The trim removed 7 bases at V and 9 bases at J, leaving 4 bases unmatched. There are 13 residues in the CDR3. The germline V gene encodes CDR1 PRHDT and CDR2 FYEKMQ (reference sequence).

The chain recombines TRBV6-1 with TRBJ1-1, with D unclear. This CDR3 spans 13 amino acids. CDR1 MNHNS and CDR2 SASEGT come from the germline V gene. Trimming removed 6 bases from V and 5 bases from J, with 13 bases in between. This CDR3 reads CASRREEWTEAFF. The CDR3 nucleotides are TGTGCCAGCAGACGAGAGGAGTGGACTGAAGCTTTCTTT.

The V call is TRBV10-2, the J call TRBJ1-6, with unresolved D. The germline V and J ends were trimmed by 4 bases and 1 base, with 8 bases remaining between them. Per germline, CDR1 WSHSY and CDR2 SAAADI. This CDR3 region has 15 residues. The chain's CDR3 is CASSVSNSYNSPLHF. In nucleotides, the CDR3 is TGCGCCAGCAGTGTGTCGAATTCCTATAATTCACCCCTCCACTTT.

The chain uses TRBV6-1 and TRBJ1-2; 7 bases line up with TRBD1. V dropped 2 bases and J dropped 8; count of bases not matched to a gene: 14. This CDR3 region has 16 residues. The germline CDR1 and CDR2 sequences are MNHNS and SASEGT. CDR3 protein: CASSEINQGGSYGYTF. In DNA form, the CDR3 reads TGTGCCAGCAGTGAAATAAACCAAGGGGGCAGCTACGGCTACACCTTC.

The chain links TRBV30 to TRBJ1-1; a weak D match, TRBD1 (5 bases). V lost 3 bases, J lost 3 bases, and 14 bases lay in between. The germline V gene has CDR1 GTSNPN and CDR2 SVGIG (reference sequence). The CDR3 is 14 amino acids. Here the CDR3 reads CAWRTPGPHTEAFF. In DNA form, the CDR3 reads TGTGCCTGGAGGACGCCGGGACCCCACACTGAAGCTTTCTTT.

The rearrangement uses TRBV7-6 and TRBJ1-2; D is perhaps TRBD1 (5 bases). V was trimmed by 6 bases and J by 6 bases, leaving 14 bases between them. This CDR3 is built from 13 residues. From germline, CDR1 is SGHVS and CDR2 FNYEAQ. CDR3 region: CASSPGRGDGYTF. The CDR3 DNA sequence: TGTGCCAGCAGTCCCGGTCGGGGGGATGGCTACACCTTC.

The rearrangement joins TRBV7-9 to TRBJ1-3; the D is unclear. CDR1 SEHNR and CDR2 FQNEAQ come from the germline V gene (reference sequence). The CDR3 loop spans 13 amino acids. Trimming pared 2 bases from V and 3 bases from J, leaving 5 bases between. The CDR3 nucleotides read TGTGCCAGCAGCTTAATAGGTGGAAACACCATATATTTT. Protein sequence: CASSLIGGNTIYF.

The V and J genes are TRBV2 and TRBJ2-1; D is ambiguous. The germline V gene has CDR1 SNHLY and CDR2 FYNNEI. The CDR3 is made up of 15 amino acids. Trimming took 4 bases from V and 0 from J, leaving 10 bases between them. As DNA, the CDR3 is TGTGCCAGCAGTGCGAGCGTTAGCTCCTACAATGAGCAGTTCTTC. Translation: CASSASVSSYNEQFF.

The chain links TRBV9 to TRBJ2-7; maybe TRBD1 (5 bases). V lost 7 bases, J lost 5 bases, and 10 bases lay in between. Germline V gene lookup returns CDR1 SGDLS and CDR2 YYNGEE. This CDR3 region has 11 residues. The CDR3 region has the DNA TGTGCCAGCGGACAACCGGACGAGCAGTACTTC. Translated, it gives CASGQPDEQYF. Supplemented by reference TRBV9 and TRBJ2-7, the full variable domain reads DSGVTQTPKHLITATGQRVTLRCSPRSGDLSVYWYQQSLDQGLQFLIQYYNGEERAKGNILERFSAQQFPDLHSELNLSSLELGDSALYFCASGQPDEQYFGPGTRLTVT.